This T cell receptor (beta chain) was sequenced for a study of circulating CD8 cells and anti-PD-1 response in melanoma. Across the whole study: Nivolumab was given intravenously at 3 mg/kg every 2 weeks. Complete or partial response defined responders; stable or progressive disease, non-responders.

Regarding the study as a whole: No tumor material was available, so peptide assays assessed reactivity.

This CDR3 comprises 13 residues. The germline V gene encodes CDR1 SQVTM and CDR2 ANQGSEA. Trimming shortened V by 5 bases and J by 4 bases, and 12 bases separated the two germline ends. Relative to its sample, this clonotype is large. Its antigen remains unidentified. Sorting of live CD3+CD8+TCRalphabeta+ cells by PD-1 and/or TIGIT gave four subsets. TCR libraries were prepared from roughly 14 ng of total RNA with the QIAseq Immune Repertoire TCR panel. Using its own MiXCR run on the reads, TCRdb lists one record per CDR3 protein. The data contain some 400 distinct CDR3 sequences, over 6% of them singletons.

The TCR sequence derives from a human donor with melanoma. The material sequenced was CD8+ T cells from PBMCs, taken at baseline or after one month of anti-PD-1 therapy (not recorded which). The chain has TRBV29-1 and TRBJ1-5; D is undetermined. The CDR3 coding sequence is TGCAGCGTTAACACGGGGTTGAATCAGCCCCAGCATTTT. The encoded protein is CSVNTGLNQPQHF. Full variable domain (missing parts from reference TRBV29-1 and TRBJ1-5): SAVISQKPSRDICQRGTSLTIQCQVDSQVTMMFWYRQQPGQSLTLIATANQGSEATYESGFVIDKFPISRPNLTFSTLTVSNMSPEDSSIYLCSVNTGLNQPQHFGDGTRLSIL.